Each of the 29 T cell receptor beta chains below was sequenced from the same sample in a study of OX40 agonist ivuxolimab in advanced cancers. TCRdb keeps only in-frame clones here, not all; method: immunoSEQ multiplex PCR. The sample yields 100,000 to 130,000 clones, about 91% seen once. The sample was CD4+ or CD8+ T cells sorted from blood, taken in a trial of the OX40 agonist ivuxolimab. The source of these receptors is an adult with an advanced solid tumor such as melanoma, head and neck, liver or kidney cancer.

The V call is TRBV6-1, the J call TRBJ1-5; D ambiguous. V was pared by 1 base and J by 0 bases, with 10 bases between. Germline CDR1 and CDR2: MNHNS and SASEGT. The CDR3 is made up of 16 amino acids. The CDR3 bases are TGTGCCAGCAGTGAAGATGGACGATATAGCAATCAGCCCCAGCATTTT. Its translation is CASSEDGRYSNQPQHF.

The gene calls are TRBV5-4 and TRBJ2-3; 13 bases are shared with TRBD2. With 3 bases clipped from V and 5 bases from J, the junction kept 3 bases outside the gene matches. The CDR3 is 15 amino acids. CDR1 and CDR2 from the germline V gene are SGHNT and YYREEE (reference sequence). In DNA form, the CDR3 reads TGTGCCAGCAGCTCCCGACTAGCGGGAGGAGATACGCAGTATTTT. Protein: CASSSRLAGGDTQYF.

This sequence joins TRBV11-3 and TRBJ1-2; the D gene is possibly TRBD1 (5 bases). Trimming pared 4 bases from V and 2 bases from J, leaving 11 bases between. Germline V CDR1 and CDR2: SGHNT, YENEEA. This CDR3 is built from 14 residues. The CDR3 DNA sequence: TGTGCCAGCAGCTCGGGACTGCCGAACTATGGCTACACCTTC. This encodes CASSSGLPNYGYTF.

Here the CDR3 reads CASSLGESKYTQYF. The CDR3, as DNA: TGTGCCAGCAGCTTGGGTGAATCTAAATATACGCAGTATTTT. The chain recombines TRBV5-4 with TRBJ2-3; D not certain. The V gene's germline CDR1 is SGHNT and CDR2 YYREEE (reference sequence). The V end was cut by 0 bases, the J end by 7 bases, with 12 bases between. The CDR3 sequence is 14 residues long.

The V gene is TRBV19, the J gene TRBJ1-2, with TRBD1 matching 8 bases. With 7 bases clipped from V and 8 bases from J, the junction kept 18 bases outside the gene matches. The length of the CDR3 is 16 residues. CDR1 is LNHDA and CDR2 is SQIVND in the germline V gene (reference sequence). The CDR3 sequence: CASTPDPRQGIRGYTF. The CDR3 region has the DNA TGTGCCAGTACTCCCGACCCTCGACAGGGGATAAGGGGCTACACCTTC.

The CDR3 is CASSGTGGGQPQHF. CDR3 nucleotide sequence: TGTGCCAGTAGTGGGACAGGGGGCGGTCAGCCCCAGCATTTT. The V and J genes are TRBV19 and TRBJ1-5, with 12 bases identical to TRBD1. The CDR3 extends over 14 amino acids. From germline, CDR1 is LNHDA and CDR2 SQIVND (reference sequence). The V segment lost 5 bases and the J segment 6 bases; nucleotides outside the gene matches: 2.

This chain joins TRBV28 and TRBJ2-7; 12 nucleotides match TRBD1. The CDR3 covers 16 residues. Germline V gives CDR1 MDHEN, CDR2 SYDVKM. J lost 2 bases, V lost 4 bases, and 6 bases had no gene match. The CDR3 loop reads CASSSPGQGAAYEQYF. CDR3 sequence (DNA): TGTGCCAGCAGTTCCCCGGGACAGGGGGCCGCCTACGAGCAGTACTTC.

The V call is TRBV14, the J call TRBJ1-1; no reliable D call. Germline-derived CDR1 and CDR2 are SGHDN and FVKESK. This CDR3 is built from 15 residues. V was trimmed by 4 bases and J by 5 bases, leaving 17 bases between them. CDR3 region: CASSPTRGGRTEAFF. For the CDR3, the DNA is TGTGCCAGCAGCCCTACCAGAGGAGGACGGACTGAAGCTTTCTTT.

This chain joins TRBV18 and TRBJ1-1, with D possibly matching TRBD1 (5 bases). CDR3 length equals 13 residues. V shed 6 bases and J shed 6 bases, with 14 bases lying between them. Per the germline V gene, CDR1 is KGHSH and CDR2 is LQKENI. In nucleotides, the CDR3 is TGTGCCAGCTCCCTGGGACCTTCGGCTGAAGCTTTCTTT. This gives the protein CASSLGPSAEAFF.

The chain joins TRBV6-4 to TRBJ2-4; D uncertain. Trimming took off 0 bases at V and 5 bases at J, with 5 bases between the two ends. Germline V gene data show CDR1 as MRHNA and CDR2 as SNTAGT. The CDR3 contains 13 residues. In nucleotides, the CDR3 is TGTGCCAGCAGTGACTCGTGGGAAAACATTCAGTACTTC. Amino acid sequence: CASSDSWENIQYF.

J is TRBJ2-1 and V is TRBV7-8; 13 positions match TRBD2. From germline, CDR1 is SGHVS and CDR2 FQNEAQ. The CDR3 contains 15 residues. The J segment lost 6 bases and the V segment lost 2 bases, leaving 1 base of the junction unmatched. Here the CDR3 DNA reads TGTGCCAGCAGCTTAAGGACTAGCGGGAGCAATGAGCAGTTCTTC. It yields the protein CASSLRTSGSNEQFF.

This clone is a singleton in its sample. The chain joins TRBV6-5 to TRBJ2-7, with D possibly called TRBD1 or TRBD2 (5 bases each). Germline V gene data show CDR1 as MNHEY and CDR2 as SVGAGI. With 8 bases removed from V and 0 bases from J, the gap between germline ends came to 14 bases. The CDR3 is made up of 14 amino acids. This CDR3 reads CASSRGESSYEQYF. Here the CDR3 DNA reads TGTGCCAGCTCTCGAGGGGAGAGCTCCTACGAGCAGTACTTC.

V usage is TRBV7-2 and J usage is TRBJ1-5; D might be TRBD1 (6 bases). The V end lost 4 bases, the J end lost 6 bases, and 13 bases lay between the germline ends. The germline gives CDR1 SGHTA, CDR2 FQGNSA. The CDR3 covers 14 residues. The chain's CDR3 is CASSSATGAQPQHF. CDR3 DNA: TGTGCCAGCAGCTCCGCGACGGGGGCTCAGCCCCAGCATTTT.

V usage is TRBV11-2 and J usage is TRBJ2-3; 9 bases are a match to TRBD2. The V gene's germline CDR1 is SGHAT and CDR2 FQNNGV. This CDR3 is 16 amino acids long. Germline trimming cut 5 bases from V and 3 bases from J; bases unmatched to any gene: 9. The CDR3: CASSEEASGITDTQYF. DNA of the CDR3: TGTGCCAGCAGCGAAGAGGCTAGCGGGATTACAGATACGCAGTATTTT.

This clone appeared a single time. The rearrangement links TRBV5-1 to TRBJ2-5; no reliable D call. Germline V CDR1 and CDR2: SGHRS, YFSETQ. V was cut by 4 bases and J by 2 bases, with 12 bases left in between. The CDR3 is made up of 14 amino acids. The CDR3, as DNA: TGCGCCAGCAGCCCCGAGTCGGCTCAAGAGACCCAGTACTTC. Its protein product is CASSPESAQETQYF.

The chain combines TRBV9 with TRBJ2-2; D is ambiguous. This CDR3 comprises 15 residues. The germline V and J ends were trimmed by 0 bases and 1 base, with 7 bases remaining between them. Germline CDR1 reads SGDLS; CDR2 reads YYNGEE. The CDR3 sequence is CASSVEARNTGELFF. The CDR3 coding sequence is TGTGCCAGCAGCGTAGAGGCCCGGAACACCGGGGAGCTGTTTTTT.

The chain employs TRBV30 and TRBJ2-7; 7 nucleotides align to TRBD2. This CDR3 region has 18 residues. V was pared by 4 bases and J by 2 bases, with 20 bases of the junction left unmatched. Germline V gives CDR1 GTSNPN, CDR2 SVGIG (reference sequence). This CDR3 is CAWKRASGNLRTTYEQYF. The DNA for the CDR3 is TGTGCCTGGAAGAGGGCTAGCGGAAACCTCAGGACCACCTACGAGCAGTACTTC.

This chain uses TRBV21-1 with TRBJ1-2. TRBV21-1 is termed a pseudogene. This CDR3 is 16 amino acids long. CDR3 bases: TGTGCCAGCACCCCTCCCCACACCGGACCTCTGTGGGGCTACACCTTC. This gives the protein CASTPPHTGPLWGYTF.

This sequence joins TRBV28 and TRBJ1-1; D is uncertain. With 5 bases removed from V and 0 bases from J, the gap between germline ends came to 13 bases. The germline V gene encodes CDR1 MDHEN and CDR2 SYDVKM. CDR3 size: 15 residues. In DNA, the CDR3 is TGTGCCAGCAGTGTTGCTGGAAGCATGAACACTGAAGCTTTCTTT. Protein sequence: CASSVAGSMNTEAFF. The entire variable domain, with the rest obtained from reference TRBV28 and TRBJ1-1, is as follows: DVKVTQSSRYLVKRTGEKVFLECVQDMDHENMFWYRQDPGLGLRLIYFSYDVKMKEKGDIPEGYSVSREKKERFSLILESASTNQTSMYLCASSVAGSMNTEAFFGQGTRLTVV.

This clone is a singleton in its sample. The chain carries TRBV4-1 and TRBJ1-2; no reliable D call. CDR3 length: 12 amino acids. Germline V gene sequence: CDR1 MGHRA, CDR2 YSYEKL. The V end was cut by 3 bases, the J end by 8 bases, with 10 bases between. The CDR3 sequence is CASSHSTEGYTF. DNA of the CDR3: TGCGCCAGCAGCCACTCCACGGAGGGCTACACCTTC.

The chain employs TRBV29-1 and TRBJ1-2; 7 bases are shared with TRBD1. This CDR3 has 14 residues. The germline V gene has CDR1 SQVTM and CDR2 ANQGSEA. The junction had 8 bases not matched to a gene; V was cut back by 0 bases and J by 7 bases. In DNA form, the CDR3 reads TGCAGCGTTGAAGATTACGGCAGGGGGATTGGCTACACCTTC. Encoded protein: CSVEDYGRGIGYTF.

The V call is TRBV7-2, the J call TRBJ2-5; unclear D gene. CDR1 is SGHTA and CDR2 is FQGNSA in the germline V gene. This CDR3 has 12 amino acids. Trimming removed 1 base from V and 2 bases from J, with 2 bases in between. The CDR3 region is CASSLDQETQYF. The CDR3 coding sequence is TGTGCCAGCAGCTTAGATCAAGAGACCCAGTACTTC.

This clone occurred once. This sequence joins TRBV7-2 and TRBJ2-7; 8 nucleotides align to TRBD2. The V gene end was trimmed by 5 bases and the J gene end by 2 bases; junction bases not matched to a gene: 14. Per germline, CDR1 SGHTA and CDR2 FQGNSA. The CDR3 has 17 residues. CDR3 coding DNA: TGTGCCAGCAGCCCCGATGGGCGGGAGGACCCTCCCTACGAGCAGTACTTC. It codes for CASSPDGREDPPYEQYF.

This rearrangement joins TRBV7-3 to TRBJ1-1, with 7 positions matching TRBD1. The V segment lost 3 bases and the J segment 4 bases; nucleotides outside the gene matches: 5. Germline CDR1 SGHTA, CDR2 FQGTGA. The CDR3 runs 14 residues. The CDR3, as DNA: TGTGCCAGCAGCTTGGGACAGTGGGGCACTGAAGCTTTCTTT. As protein: CASSLGQWGTEAFF.

The chain joins TRBV30 to TRBJ2-7, with 9 bases that match TRBD1. The length of the CDR3 is 13 residues. V shed 3 bases and J 3 bases; nucleotides not matched to a gene: 3. Per the germline V gene, CDR1 is GTSNPN and CDR2 is SVGIG (reference sequence). CDR3 region: CAWRRGQGYEQYF. The CDR3 coding sequence is TGTGCCTGGAGGCGGGGACAGGGCTACGAGCAGTACTTC. The whole variable domain, remainder taken from reference TRBV30 and TRBJ2-7, is SQTIHQWPATLVQPVGSPLSLECTVEGTSNPNLYWYRQAAGRGLQLLFYSVGIGQISSEVPQNLSASRPQDRQFILSSKKLLLSDSGFYLCAWRRGQGYEQYFGPGTRLTVT.

This clone has just one count. This chain connects TRBV9 to TRBJ2-7; TRBD2 aligns across 13 bases. The CDR3 is made up of 14 amino acids. Germline V gene data show CDR1 as SGDLS and CDR2 as YYNGEE. The V and J ends lost 3 bases and 6 bases, in that order; junction bases with no gene match: 3. The CDR3 region has the DNA TGTGCCAGCAGCGGCGGACTAGCGGGAGTCGAGCAGTACTTC. This sequence encodes CASSGGLAGVEQYF.

This clone appeared a single time. The chain uses TRBV11-3 and TRBJ2-1; the D gene is possibly TRBD2 (6 bases). Germline CDR1 reads SGHNT; CDR2 reads YENEEA. The CDR3 is 15 residues long. V lost 5 bases and J 4 bases, leaving 15 bases between the germline ends. This CDR3 is CASSPGDPPYNEQFF. As DNA, the CDR3 is TGTGCCAGCAGCCCGGGGGACCCACCTTACAATGAGCAGTTCTTC.

This clone occurred once. This chain uses TRBV6-1 with TRBJ2-1, with a weak D call TRBD1 (6 bases). This CDR3 is 15 amino acids long. V lost 3 bases and J lost 0, with 9 bases in between. CDR1 is MNHNS, CDR2 SASEGT, per germline. This CDR3 reads CASSEDRDSYNEQFF. Here the CDR3 DNA reads TGTGCCAGCAGTGAGGACAGAGACTCCTACAATGAGCAGTTCTTC.

The chain has TRBV5-1 and TRBJ1-1; tentative D call: TRBD1 (5 bases). The CDR3 length is 15 residues. In germline, CDR1 is SGHRS, CDR2 YFSETQ. The V and J ends lost 4 bases and 7 bases respectively, with 20 bases between them. CDR3 loop: CASSLGDGTTDEAFF. The DNA of the CDR3 is TGCGCCAGCAGCCTAGGGGACGGGACGACTGATGAAGCTTTCTTT.